The sequence of this TCR beta chain was determined in a study of blood T cell repertoires in COVID-19. TCRdb's copy holds only in-frame clones and misses some; the assay was immunoSEQ multiplex PCR. The sample consists of approximately 190,000 clones, approximately 82% of them appearing once. CDR3 size: 16 residues. Germline CDR1 and CDR2: LGHNA and YSLEER. V dropped 1 base and J dropped 4; count of bases not matched to a gene: 2. Sample: peripheral blood. The receptor comes from a human donor with acute or convalescent COVID-19. The donor label of this sample is uncertain. The chain joins TRBV4-3 to TRBJ2-2; 11 bases are shared with TRBD1. This CDR3 is CASSQGDRGGTGELFF. As DNA, the CDR3 is TGCGCCAGCAGCCAAGGGGACAGGGGGGGCACCGGGGAGCTGTTTTTT.